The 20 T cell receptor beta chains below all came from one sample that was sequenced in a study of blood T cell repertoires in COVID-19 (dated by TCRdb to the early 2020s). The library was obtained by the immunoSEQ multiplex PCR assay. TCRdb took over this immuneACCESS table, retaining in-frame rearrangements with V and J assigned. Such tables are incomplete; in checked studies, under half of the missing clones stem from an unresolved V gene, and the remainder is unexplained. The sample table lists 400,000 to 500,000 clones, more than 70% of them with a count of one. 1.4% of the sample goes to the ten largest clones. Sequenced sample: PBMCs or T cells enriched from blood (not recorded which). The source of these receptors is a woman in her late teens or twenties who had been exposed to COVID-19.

CDR3 sequence reads: CASSVSPPGKQYF. In DNA, the CDR3 is TGTGCCAGCAGCGTGAGTCCTCCGGGGAAGCAGTACTTC. The chain combines TRBV9 with TRBJ2-7; tentative D call: TRBD2 (5 bases). V lost 2 bases and J 8 bases, leaving 14 bases between the germline ends. Germline CDR1 reads SGDLS; CDR2 reads YYNGEE. The CDR3 consists of 13 residues.

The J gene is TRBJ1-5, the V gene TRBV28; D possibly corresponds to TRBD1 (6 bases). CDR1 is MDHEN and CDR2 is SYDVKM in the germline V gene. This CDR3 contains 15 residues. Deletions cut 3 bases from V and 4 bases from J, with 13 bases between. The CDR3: CASSFFGRGNQPQHF. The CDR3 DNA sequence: TGTGCCAGCAGTTTTTTTGGCAGGGGTAATCAGCCCCAGCATTTT.

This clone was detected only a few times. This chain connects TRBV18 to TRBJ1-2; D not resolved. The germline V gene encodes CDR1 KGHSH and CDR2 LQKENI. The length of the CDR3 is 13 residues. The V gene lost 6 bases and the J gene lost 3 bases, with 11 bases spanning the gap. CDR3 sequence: CASSPDKDYGYTF. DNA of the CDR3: TGTGCCAGCTCTCCAGACAAGGACTATGGCTACACCTTC.

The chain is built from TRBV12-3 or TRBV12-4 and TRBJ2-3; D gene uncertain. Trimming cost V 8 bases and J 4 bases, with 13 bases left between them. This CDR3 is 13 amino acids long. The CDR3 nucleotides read TGTGCCAGCCAGTTAGAGGCGGCAGATACGCAGTATTTT. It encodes CASQLEAADTQYF.

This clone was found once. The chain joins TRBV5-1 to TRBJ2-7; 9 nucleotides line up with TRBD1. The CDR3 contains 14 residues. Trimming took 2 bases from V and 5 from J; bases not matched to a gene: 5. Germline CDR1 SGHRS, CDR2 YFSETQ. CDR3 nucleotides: TGCGCCAGCAGCTTACGGGGACAGGGAAACGAGCAGTACTTC. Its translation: CASSLRGQGNEQYF.

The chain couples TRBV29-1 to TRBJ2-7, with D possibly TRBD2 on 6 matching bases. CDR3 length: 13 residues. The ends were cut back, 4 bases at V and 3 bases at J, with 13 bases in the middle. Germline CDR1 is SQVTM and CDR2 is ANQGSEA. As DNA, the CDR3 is TGCAGCGTTGTTTTCGGGAGTGGCTACGAGCAGTACTTC. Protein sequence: CSVVFGSGYEQYF.

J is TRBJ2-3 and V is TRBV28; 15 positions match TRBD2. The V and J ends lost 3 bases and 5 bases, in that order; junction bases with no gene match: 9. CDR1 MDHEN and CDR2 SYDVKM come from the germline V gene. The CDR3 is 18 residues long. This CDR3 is CASSFRWTSGGALDTQYF. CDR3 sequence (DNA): TGTGCCAGCAGTTTCCGATGGACTAGCGGGGGGGCCTTAGATACGCAGTATTTT.

The CDR3 DNA is TGTGCCAGCACTCAAGACAGGCCGGGTAATTCACCCCTCCACTTT. It translates to CASTQDRPGNSPLHF. V is TRBV6-5 and J is TRBJ1-6; TRBD1 might be the D (6 bases). Germline loops: CDR1 MNHEY, CDR2 SVGAGI. CDR3 size: 15 residues. The germline V and J ends were trimmed by 7 bases and 6 bases, with 16 bases remaining between them.

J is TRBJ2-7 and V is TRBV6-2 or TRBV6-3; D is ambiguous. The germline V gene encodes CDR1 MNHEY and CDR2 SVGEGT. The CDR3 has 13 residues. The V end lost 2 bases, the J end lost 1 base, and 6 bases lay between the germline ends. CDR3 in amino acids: CASSYPSSYEQYF. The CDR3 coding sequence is TGTGCCAGCAGTTACCCGAGTTCCTACGAGCAGTACTTC.

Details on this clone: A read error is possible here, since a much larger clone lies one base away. The chain's CDR3 is CASRATGGTEAFF. CDR3 coding DNA: TGTGCCAGCAGGGCGACAGGGGGCACTGAAGCTTTCTTT. The chain recombines TRBV27 with TRBJ1-1; 9 bases are shared with TRBD1. This CDR3 is 13 amino acids long. Per the germline V gene, CDR1 is MNHEY and CDR2 is SMNVEV (reference sequence). The V gene end was trimmed by 6 bases and the J gene end by 4 bases; junction bases not matched to a gene: 3.

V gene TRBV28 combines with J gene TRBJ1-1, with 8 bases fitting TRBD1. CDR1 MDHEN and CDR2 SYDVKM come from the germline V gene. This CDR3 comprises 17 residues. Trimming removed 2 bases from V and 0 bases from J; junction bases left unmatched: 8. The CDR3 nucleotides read TGTGCCAGCAGTTTAGTCCTGACAGGGGCCTTGAACACTGAAGCTTTCTTT. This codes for CASSLVLTGALNTEAFF.

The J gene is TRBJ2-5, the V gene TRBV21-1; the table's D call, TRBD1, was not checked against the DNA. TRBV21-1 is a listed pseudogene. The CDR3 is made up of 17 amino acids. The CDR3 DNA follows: TGTGCCAGCAGCAAAGCGCTTTACAGGGGGCATCAAGAGACCCAGTACTTC. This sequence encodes CASSKALYRGHQETQYF.

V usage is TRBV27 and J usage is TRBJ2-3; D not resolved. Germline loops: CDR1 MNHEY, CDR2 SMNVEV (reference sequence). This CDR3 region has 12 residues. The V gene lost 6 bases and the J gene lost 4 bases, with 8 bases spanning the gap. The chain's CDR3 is CASRFSSDTQYF. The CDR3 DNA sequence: TGTGCCAGCAGGTTTAGTTCAGATACGCAGTATTTT.

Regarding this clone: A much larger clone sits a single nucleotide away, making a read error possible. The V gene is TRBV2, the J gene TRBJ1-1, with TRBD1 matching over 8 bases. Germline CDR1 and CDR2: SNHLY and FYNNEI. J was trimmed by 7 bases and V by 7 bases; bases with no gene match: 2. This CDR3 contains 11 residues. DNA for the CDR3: TGTGCCAGCACAGGGGGCAGTGAAGCTTTCTTT. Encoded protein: CASTGGSEAFF. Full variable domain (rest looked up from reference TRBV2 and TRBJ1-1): EPEVTQTPSHQVTQMGQEVILRCVPISNHLYFYWYRQILGQKVEFLVSFYNNEISEKSEIFDDQFSVERPDGSNFTLKIRSTKLEDSAMYFCASTGGSEAFFGQGTRLTVV.

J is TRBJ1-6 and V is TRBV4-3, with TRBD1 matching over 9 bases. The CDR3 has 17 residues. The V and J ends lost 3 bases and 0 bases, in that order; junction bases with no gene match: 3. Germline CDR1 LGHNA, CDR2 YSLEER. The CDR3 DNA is TGCGCCAGCAGCCAGGGGACAGGGAGCTCCTATAATTCACCCCTCCACTTT. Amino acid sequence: CASSQGTGSSYNSPLHF.

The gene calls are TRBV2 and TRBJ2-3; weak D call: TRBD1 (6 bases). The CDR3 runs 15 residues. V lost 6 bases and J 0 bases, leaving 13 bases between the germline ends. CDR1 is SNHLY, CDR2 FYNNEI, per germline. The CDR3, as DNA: TGTGCCAGCAGGCAGGGGCTGCCTAGCACAGATACGCAGTATTTT. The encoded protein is CASRQGLPSTDTQYF.

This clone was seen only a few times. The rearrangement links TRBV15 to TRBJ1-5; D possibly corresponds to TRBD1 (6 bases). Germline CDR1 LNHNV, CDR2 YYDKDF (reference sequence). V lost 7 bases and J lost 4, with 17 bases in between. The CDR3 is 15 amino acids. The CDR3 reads CATTDTGIWNQPQHF. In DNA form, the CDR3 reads TGTGCCACCACCGACACAGGGATATGGAATCAGCCCCAGCATTTT.

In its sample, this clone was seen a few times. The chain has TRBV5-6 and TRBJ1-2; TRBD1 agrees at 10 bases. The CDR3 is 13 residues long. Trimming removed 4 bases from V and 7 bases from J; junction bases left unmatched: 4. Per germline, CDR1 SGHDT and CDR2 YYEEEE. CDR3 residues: CASSPRDRGGYTF. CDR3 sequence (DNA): TGTGCCAGCAGCCCCCGGGACAGGGGTGGCTACACCTTC.

Here the CDR3 reads CASSWAGRVGTEAFF. CDR3 bases: TGTGCCAGCAGCTGGGCCGGCAGGGTAGGCACTGAAGCTTTCTTT. The chain recombines TRBV6-5 with TRBJ1-1, with D tentatively TRBD1 (5 bases). This CDR3 has 15 residues. Germline lookup yields CDR1 MNHEY and CDR2 SVGAGI. Trimming left V 6 bases short and J 4 bases short, with 18 bases between.

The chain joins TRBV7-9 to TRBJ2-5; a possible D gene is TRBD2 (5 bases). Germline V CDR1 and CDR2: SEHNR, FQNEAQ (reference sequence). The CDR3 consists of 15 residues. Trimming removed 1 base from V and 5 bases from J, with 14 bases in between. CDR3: CASSLGSGGRETQYF. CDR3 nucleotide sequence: TGTGCCAGCAGCTTAGGATCAGGAGGTCGGGAGACCCAGTACTTC.